Listed below are T cell receptor beta chains from one sample, sequenced in a study of beta chain features in type 1 diabetes. Some clones are missing from TCRdb's copy, which holds only in-frame ones; the method was immunoSEQ multiplex PCR. The sample has more than 95,000 clones; over 25% are singletons. Sequences were obtained from central memory CD4+ T cells from blood. Receptor source: a woman aged 18-30 years with type 1 diabetes. Each CDR3 is given with its conserved first and last residue. The D gene is left open where the match is weak. Clone size is shown for a subset of rows, as once, few, many or a class of expanded clone.

>-|TRBV21-1|-|TRBJ2-1
TGTGCCAGCAGGGAGACTAGCGGGAGGTTTAATGAGCAGTTCTTC
CASRETSGRFNEQFF
>-|TRBV2|TRBD1|TRBJ1-1
TGTGCCAGCAGTGTCCACAGGGGGAGAGCTTTCTTT
CASSVHRGRAFF
>-|TRBV28|-|TRBJ2-3
TGTGCCAGCAGTTTGAACAGAAACACAGATACGCAGTATTTT
CASSLNRNTDTQYF
>few|TRBV10-3|-|TRBJ1-5
TGTGCCATCAGTGAGTCTGCAGCGGGCAATCAGCCCCAGCATTTT
CAISESAAGNQPQHF
>few|TRBV7-2|-|TRBJ2-1
TGTGCCAGCAGCTTAATGGCTAGTGGATCCTACAATGAGCAGTTCTTC
CASSLMASGSYNEQFF
>few|TRBV19|TRBD1|TRBJ1-5
TGTGCCAGTAGTGCCAGCCGGGACAGTCGATATAGCAATCAGCCCCAGCATTTT
CASSASRDSRYSNQPQHF
>-|TRBV6-5|-|TRBJ2-7
TGTGCCAGCAGGTTTCCCTACTCCTACGAGCAGTACTTC
CASRFPYSYEQYF
>few|TRBV2|TRBD1|TRBJ2-1
TGTGCCAGCGAAGCCAAAGGGGGCAATACTGGTGAGCAGTTCTTC
CASEAKGGNTGEQFF
>-|TRBV18|-|TRBJ1-4
TGTGCCAGCTCACTTCACCCAGGGGAAGGAGGCGAAAAACTGTTTTTT
CASSLHPGEGGEKLFF
>-|TRBV2|-|TRBJ2-2
TGTGCCAGCAGGGAGGGGCCACGAACCAGCGGGGAGCTGTTTTTT
CASREGPRTSGELFF
>-|TRBV5-1|TRBD1|TRBJ2-1
TGCGCCAGCAGCCCGACAGGGGTGGGCAATGAGCAGTTCTTC
CASSPTGVGNEQFF
>-|TRBV25-1|-|TRBJ2-5
TGTGCCAGCAGGAAAACGGGGGTAGAGACCCAGTACTTC
CASRKTGVETQYF
>few|TRBV5-1|-|TRBJ2-2
TGCGCCAGCAGCGGAGATCGGGAGCTGTTTTTT
CASSGDRELFF
>-|TRBV2|-|TRBJ1-1
TGTGCCAGCAGGGGGGGATCCCGAACGGCTGAAGCTTTCTTT
CASRGGSRTAEAFF
>-|TRBV29-1|-|TRBJ2-5
TGCAGCGTTCCCGTTTGGGCCTACCTTGGGGAGACCCAGTACTTC
CSVPVWAYLGETQYF
>-|TRBV5-1|TRBD2|TRBJ2-5
TGCGCCAGCAGCTCGAGGGGAGGGCCTAGAAAGTACCAAGAGACCCAGTACTTC
CASSSRGGPRKYQETQYF
>few|TRBV5-4|TRBD1|TRBJ1-1
TGTGCCAGCAGCCCCCGGGACAGGGTGAACACTGAAGCTTTCTTT
CASSPRDRVNTEAFF
>-|TRBV20-1|TRBD1|TRBJ2-7
TGCAGTGCGTTAGGGGGCGGCGAGCAGTACTTC
CSALGGGEQYF
>-|TRBV10-1|TRBD2|TRBJ2-3
TGCGCCAGCAGTGCGAGCGGGAGCTACGATACGCAGTATTTT
CASSASGSYDTQYF
>-|TRBV6-1|TRBD2|TRBJ2-1
TGTGCCAGCAGGCCCCTAGCGGGAGGGTACAATGAGCAGTTCTTC
CASRPLAGGYNEQFF